This entry concerns a single TCR beta chain. The CDR3 has 16 amino acids. Germline V lookup: CDR1 LNHDA, CDR2 SQIVND (reference sequence). V lost 5 bases and J 5 bases, leaving 21 bases between the germline ends. The data are from a study of control samples from healthy donors and cancer patients. This table comes from immunoSEQ multiplex PCR, and its TCRdb copy is limited to in-frame clones, with some not included. This table holds over 80,000 clones, 79% found once. The J gene is TRBJ1-2, the V gene TRBV19, with D possibly being TRBD1 (5 bases). The receptor comes from a woman in her twenties or thirties in good health. The sequencing input was blood. CDR3: CASSSSIGALLYGYTF. The DNA of the CDR3 is TGTGCCAGTAGTTCAAGTATCGGGGCTTTACTATATGGCTACACCTTC.